This T cell receptor (beta chain) stems from a study of Graves' ophthalmopathy and Graves' hyperthyroidism. Study findings and constraints: Prediction of ophthalmopathy progression reached about 70% sensitivity and under 80% specificity.

This clonotype occurred many times. The antigen is undetermined. Ophthalmopathy cases showed moderate-to-severe activity, scoring CAS ≥3 and NOSPECS ≥4, with duration under 3 months. From RNA, the CDR3 regions of TCR beta chains were amplified and sequenced. Following a first-round RT-PCR that used HTBI primers, a second-round multiplex PCR was carried out. MiXCR was run by TCRdb on the multiplex PCR reads, yielding one entry per CDR3 protein. The sample records about 210,000 distinct CDR3 sequences, about 32% being singletons. CDR1 is LNHDA and CDR2 is SQIVND in the germline V gene (reference sequence). Trimming removed 3 bases at V and 4 bases at J, with 13 bases between. This CDR3 has 14 residues.

This rearrangement joins TRBV19 to TRBJ2-7, with a tentative D call TRBD2 (6 bases). The source is a man aged 45 to 65 with Graves' ophthalmopathy. The sequenced sample was peripheral blood. CDR3 residues: CASSISQGGYEQYF. CDR3 nucleotide sequence: TGTGCCAGTAGTATCTCCCAGGGAGGTTACGAGCAGTACTTC.